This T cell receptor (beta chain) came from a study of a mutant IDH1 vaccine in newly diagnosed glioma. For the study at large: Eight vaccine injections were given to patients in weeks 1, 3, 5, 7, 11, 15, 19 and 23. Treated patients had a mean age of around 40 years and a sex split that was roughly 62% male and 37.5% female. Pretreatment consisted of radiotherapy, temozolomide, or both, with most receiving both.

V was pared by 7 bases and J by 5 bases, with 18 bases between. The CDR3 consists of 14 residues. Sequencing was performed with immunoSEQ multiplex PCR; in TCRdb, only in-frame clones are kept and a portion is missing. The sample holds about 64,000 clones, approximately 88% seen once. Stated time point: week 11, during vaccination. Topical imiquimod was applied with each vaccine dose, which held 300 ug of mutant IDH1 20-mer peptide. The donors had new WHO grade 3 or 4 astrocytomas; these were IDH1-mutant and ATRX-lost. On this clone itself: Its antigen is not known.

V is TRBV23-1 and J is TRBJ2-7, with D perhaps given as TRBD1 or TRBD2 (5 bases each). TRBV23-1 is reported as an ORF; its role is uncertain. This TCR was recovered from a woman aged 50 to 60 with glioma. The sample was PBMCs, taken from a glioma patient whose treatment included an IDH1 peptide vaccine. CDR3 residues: CASTHGGGADEQYF. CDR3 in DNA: TGCGCCAGCACCCATGGTGGGGGTGCCGACGAGCAGTACTTC.